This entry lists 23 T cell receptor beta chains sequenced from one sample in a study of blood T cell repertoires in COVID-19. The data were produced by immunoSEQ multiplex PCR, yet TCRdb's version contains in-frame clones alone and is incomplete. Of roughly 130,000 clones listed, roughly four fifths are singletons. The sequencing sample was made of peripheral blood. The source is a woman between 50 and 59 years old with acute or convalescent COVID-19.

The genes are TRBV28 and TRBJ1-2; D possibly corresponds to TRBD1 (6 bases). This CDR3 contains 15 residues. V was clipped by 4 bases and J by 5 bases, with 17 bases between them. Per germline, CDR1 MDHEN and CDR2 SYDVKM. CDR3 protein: CASSWGLRGAYGYTF. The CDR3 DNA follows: TGTGCCAGCAGTTGGGGCCTCCGGGGGGCGTATGGCTACACCTTC.

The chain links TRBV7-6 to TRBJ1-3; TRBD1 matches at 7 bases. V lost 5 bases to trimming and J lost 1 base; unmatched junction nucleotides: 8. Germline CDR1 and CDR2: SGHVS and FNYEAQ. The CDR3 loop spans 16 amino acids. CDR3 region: CASSPRTQGSGNTIYF. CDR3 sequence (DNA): TGTGCCAGCAGCCCCCGTACACAGGGGTCTGGAAACACCATATATTTT.

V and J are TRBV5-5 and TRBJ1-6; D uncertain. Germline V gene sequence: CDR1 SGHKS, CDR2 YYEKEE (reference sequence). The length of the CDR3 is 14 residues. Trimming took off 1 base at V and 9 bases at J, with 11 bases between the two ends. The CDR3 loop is CASSLSLILSPLHF. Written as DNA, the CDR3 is TGTGCCAGCAGCTTGTCCCTAATTCTTTCACCCCTCCACTTT.

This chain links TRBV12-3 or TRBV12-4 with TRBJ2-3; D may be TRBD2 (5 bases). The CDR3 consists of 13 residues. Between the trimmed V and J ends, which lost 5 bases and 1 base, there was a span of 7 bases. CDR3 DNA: TGTGCCAGCAGTGGAGGAGGCACAGATACGCAGTATTTT. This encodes CASSGGGTDTQYF.

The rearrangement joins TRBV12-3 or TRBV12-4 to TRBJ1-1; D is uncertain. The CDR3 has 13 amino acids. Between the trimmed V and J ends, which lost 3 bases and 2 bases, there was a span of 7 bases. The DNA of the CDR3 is TGTGCCAGCAGTTTTAGATTCAACACTGAAGCTTTCTTT. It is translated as CASSFRFNTEAFF.

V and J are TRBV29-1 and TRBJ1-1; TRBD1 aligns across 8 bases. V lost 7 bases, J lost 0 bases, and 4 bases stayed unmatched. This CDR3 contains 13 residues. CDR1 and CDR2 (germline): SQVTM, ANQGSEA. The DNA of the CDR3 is TGCAGCGGGAGGACAGGGATGAACACTGAAGCTTTCTTT. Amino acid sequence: CSGRTGMNTEAFF.

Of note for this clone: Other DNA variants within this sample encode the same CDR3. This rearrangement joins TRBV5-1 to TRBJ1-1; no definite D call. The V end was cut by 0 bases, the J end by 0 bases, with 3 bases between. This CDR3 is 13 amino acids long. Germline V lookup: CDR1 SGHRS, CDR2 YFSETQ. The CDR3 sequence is CASSLAVNTEAFF. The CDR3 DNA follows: TGCGCCAGCAGCTTGGCTGTGAACACTGAAGCTTTCTTT.

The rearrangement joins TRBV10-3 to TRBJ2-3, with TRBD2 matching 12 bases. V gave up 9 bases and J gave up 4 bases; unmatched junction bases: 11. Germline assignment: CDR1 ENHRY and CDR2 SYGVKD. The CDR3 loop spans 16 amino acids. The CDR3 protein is CAIRHGLAGLADTQYF. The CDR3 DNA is TGTGCCATTCGACACGGACTAGCGGGATTGGCAGATACGCAGTATTTT.

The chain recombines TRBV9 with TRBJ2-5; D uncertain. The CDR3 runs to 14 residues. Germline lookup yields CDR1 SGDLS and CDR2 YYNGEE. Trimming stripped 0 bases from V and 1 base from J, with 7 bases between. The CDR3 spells CASSVGTVQETQYF. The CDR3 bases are TGTGCCAGCAGCGTAGGAACGGTCCAAGAGACCCAGTACTTC.

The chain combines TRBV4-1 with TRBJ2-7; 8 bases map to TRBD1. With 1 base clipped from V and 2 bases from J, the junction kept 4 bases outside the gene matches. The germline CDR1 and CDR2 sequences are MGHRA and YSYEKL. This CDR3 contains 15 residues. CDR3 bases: TGCGCCAGCAGCCAAGCTCCGGGACAGGCCTACGAGCAGTACTTC. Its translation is CASSQAPGQAYEQYF.

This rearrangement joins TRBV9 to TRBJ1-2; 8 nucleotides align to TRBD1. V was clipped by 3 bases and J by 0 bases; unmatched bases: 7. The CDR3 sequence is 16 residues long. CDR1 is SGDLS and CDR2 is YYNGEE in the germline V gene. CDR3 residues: CASSAQSTGANYGYTF. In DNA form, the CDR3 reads TGTGCCAGCAGCGCCCAATCGACAGGGGCTAACTATGGCTACACCTTC.

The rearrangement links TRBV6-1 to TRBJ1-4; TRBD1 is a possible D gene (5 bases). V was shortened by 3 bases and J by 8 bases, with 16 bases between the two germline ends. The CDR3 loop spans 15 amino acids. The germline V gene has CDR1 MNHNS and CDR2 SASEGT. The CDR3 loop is CASSDPGIKGEKLFF. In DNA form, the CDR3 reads TGTGCCAGCAGTGACCCAGGGATAAAGGGCGAAAAACTGTTTTTT.

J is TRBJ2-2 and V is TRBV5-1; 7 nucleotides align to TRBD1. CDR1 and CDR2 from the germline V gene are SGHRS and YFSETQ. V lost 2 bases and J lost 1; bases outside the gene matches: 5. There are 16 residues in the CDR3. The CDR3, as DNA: TGCGCCAGCAGCTTACAGGGGTCTGGGAACACCGGGGAGCTGTTTTTT. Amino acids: CASSLQGSGNTGELFF. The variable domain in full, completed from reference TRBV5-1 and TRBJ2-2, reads KAGVTQTPRYLIKTRGQQVTLSCSPISGHRSVSWYQQTPGQGLQFLFEYFSETQRNKGNFPGRFSGRQFSNSRSEMNVSTLELGDSALYLCASSLQGSGNTGELFFGEGSRLTVL.

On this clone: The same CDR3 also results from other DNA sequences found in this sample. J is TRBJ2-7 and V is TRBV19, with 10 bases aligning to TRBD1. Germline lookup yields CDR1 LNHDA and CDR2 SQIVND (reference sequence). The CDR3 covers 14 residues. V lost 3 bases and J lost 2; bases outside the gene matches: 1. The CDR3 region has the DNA TGTGCCAGTAGTATTGGGACAGGGGCCTACGAGCAGTACTTC. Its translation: CASSIGTGAYEQYF. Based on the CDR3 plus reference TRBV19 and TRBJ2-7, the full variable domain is DGGITQSPKYLFRKEGQNVTLSCEQNLNHDAMYWYRQDPGQGLRLIYYSQIVNDFQKGDIAEGYSVSREKKESFPLTVTSAQKNPTAFYLCASSIGTGAYEQYFGPGTRLTVT.

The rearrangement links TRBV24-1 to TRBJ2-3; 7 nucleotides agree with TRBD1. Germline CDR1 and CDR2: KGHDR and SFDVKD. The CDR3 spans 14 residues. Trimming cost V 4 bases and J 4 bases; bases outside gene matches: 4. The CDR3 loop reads CATSEGDRADTQYF. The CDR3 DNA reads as TGTGCCACCAGTGAAGGCGACAGGGCAGATACGCAGTATTTT.

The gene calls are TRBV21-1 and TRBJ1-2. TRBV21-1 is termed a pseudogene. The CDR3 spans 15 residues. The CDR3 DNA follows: TGTGCCAGCAGCCCCTTCGGGGGATCTAACTATGGCTACACCTTC. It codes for CASSPFGGSNYGYTF.

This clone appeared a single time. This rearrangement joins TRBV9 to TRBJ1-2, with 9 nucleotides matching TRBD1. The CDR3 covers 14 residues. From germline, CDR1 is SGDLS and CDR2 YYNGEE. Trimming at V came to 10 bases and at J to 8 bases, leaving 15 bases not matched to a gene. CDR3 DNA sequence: TGTGCCGCAGGGACAGGGAACCCCTCGGAGGGCTACACCTTC. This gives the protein CAAGTGNPSEGYTF.

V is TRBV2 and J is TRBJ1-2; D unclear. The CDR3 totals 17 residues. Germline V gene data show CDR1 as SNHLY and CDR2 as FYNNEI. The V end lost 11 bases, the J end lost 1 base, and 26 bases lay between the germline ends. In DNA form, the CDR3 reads TGTGCCCCCTTGCTGTGGCAGACATCGACCCTTAACTATGGCTACACCTTC. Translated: CAPLLWQTSTLNYGYTF.

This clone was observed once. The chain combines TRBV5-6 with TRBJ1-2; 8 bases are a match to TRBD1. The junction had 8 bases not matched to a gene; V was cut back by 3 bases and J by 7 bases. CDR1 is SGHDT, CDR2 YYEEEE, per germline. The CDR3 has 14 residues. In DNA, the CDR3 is TGTGCCAGCAGCTCGCTCAGGGGGCGGGGTGGCTACACCTTC. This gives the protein CASSSLRGRGGYTF.

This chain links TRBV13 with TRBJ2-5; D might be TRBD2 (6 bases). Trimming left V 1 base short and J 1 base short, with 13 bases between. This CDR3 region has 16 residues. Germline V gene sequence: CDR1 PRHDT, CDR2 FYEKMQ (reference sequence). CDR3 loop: CASSLDNGGPQETQYF. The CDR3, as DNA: TGTGCCAGCAGCTTAGACAACGGGGGACCCCAAGAGACCCAGTACTTC.

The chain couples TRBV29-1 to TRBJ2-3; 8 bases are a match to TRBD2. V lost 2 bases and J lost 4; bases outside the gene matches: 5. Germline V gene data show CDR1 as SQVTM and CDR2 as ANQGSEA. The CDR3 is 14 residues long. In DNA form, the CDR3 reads TGCAGCGTTGAAATTGCGGGGGGCTCAGATACGCAGTATTTT. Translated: CSVEIAGGSDTQYF.

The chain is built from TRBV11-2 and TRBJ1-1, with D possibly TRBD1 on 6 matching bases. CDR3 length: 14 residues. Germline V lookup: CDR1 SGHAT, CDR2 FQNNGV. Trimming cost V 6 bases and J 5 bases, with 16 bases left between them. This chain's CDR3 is CASRPGQFGTEAFF. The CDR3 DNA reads TGTGCCAGCAGGCCTGGACAGTTTGGGACTGAAGCTTTCTTT.

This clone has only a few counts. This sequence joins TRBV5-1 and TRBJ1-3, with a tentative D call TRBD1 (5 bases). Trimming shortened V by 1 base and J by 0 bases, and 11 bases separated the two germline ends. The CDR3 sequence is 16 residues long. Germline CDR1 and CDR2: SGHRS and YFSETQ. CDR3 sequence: CASSLQGRDSGNTIYF. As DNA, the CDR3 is TGCGCCAGCAGCTTGCAGGGTAGAGACTCTGGAAACACCATATATTTT.